This record looks at one TCR beta chain sequence and its context. Its antigen remains unknown. Patients with autoimmune history or systemic immunosuppression were excluded. Profiling relied on immunoSEQ multiplex PCR, and the TCRdb table lists in-frame clones only, not all of them. The sample includes some 67,000 clones, about 91% of them seen just once. This specimen comes from a study of OX40 agonist ivuxolimab in advanced cancers. Study-level information: Administration of intravenous ivuxolimab to patients occurred every 2 weeks at 0.01 to 10 mg/kg.

Germline loops: CDR1 SNHLY, CDR2 FYNNEI. V lost 0 bases and J lost 10; bases outside the gene matches: 8. The CDR3 runs to 16 residues. Findings and caveats of the study: Antigens targeted by the expanded peripheral T cells were not determined. Near-lowest levels of clonal expansion characterized partial responders at 0.1-3.0 mg/kg.

The chain uses TRBV2 and TRBJ1-6, with 8 bases lining up with TRBD1. The receptor was isolated from an adult with an advanced solid tumor such as melanoma, head and neck, liver or kidney cancer. The specimen was CD4+ or CD8+ T cells sorted from blood, collected in a trial of the OX40 agonist ivuxolimab. The CDR3 reads CASSEAGTGPQSPLHF. DNA of the CDR3: TGTGCCAGCAGTGAAGCTGGGACAGGCCCACAGTCACCCCTCCACTTT.